This T cell receptor beta chain is drawn from a study of T cell responses to AZD1222 COVID-19 vaccine. Assay used: immunoSEQ multiplex PCR; TCRdb lists only in-frame clones, some missing. Of 150,000 or so clones listed, roughly 90% were seen once; the top ten hold about 1.5%. This clone was seen just once. With 5 bases removed from V and 0 bases from J, the gap between germline ends came to 8 bases. Germline CDR1 reads MNHEY; CDR2 reads SVGAGI. There are 14 residues in the CDR3. The sample in question was peripheral blood, obtained on day 0 of AZD1222 vaccination. The chain recombines TRBV6-5 with TRBJ1-3; perhaps TRBD1 as D (6 bases). The TCR comes from an adult in good health. This CDR3 reads CASSRTVSGNTIYF. For the CDR3, the DNA is TGTGCCAGCAGTCGGACAGTCTCTGGAAACACCATATATTTT.